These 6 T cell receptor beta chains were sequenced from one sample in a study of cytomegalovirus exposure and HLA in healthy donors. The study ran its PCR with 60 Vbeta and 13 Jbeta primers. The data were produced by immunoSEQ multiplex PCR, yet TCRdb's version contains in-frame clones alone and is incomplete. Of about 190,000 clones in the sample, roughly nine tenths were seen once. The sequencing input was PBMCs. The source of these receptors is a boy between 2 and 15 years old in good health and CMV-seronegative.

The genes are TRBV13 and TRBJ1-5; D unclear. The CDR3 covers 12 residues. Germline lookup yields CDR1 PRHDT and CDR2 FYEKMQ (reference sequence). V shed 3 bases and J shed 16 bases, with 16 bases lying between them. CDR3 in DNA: TGTGCCAGCAGCTTGGGGTCAGCGGCGGCACATTTT. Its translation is CASSLGSAAAHF.

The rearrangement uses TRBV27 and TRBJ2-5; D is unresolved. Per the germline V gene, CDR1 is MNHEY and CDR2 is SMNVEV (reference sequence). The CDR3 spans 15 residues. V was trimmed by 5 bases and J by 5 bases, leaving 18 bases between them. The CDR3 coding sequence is TGTGCCAGCAGTCCGCGCCGAGTCGACGGGGAGACCCAGTACTTC. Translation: CASSPRRVDGETQYF.

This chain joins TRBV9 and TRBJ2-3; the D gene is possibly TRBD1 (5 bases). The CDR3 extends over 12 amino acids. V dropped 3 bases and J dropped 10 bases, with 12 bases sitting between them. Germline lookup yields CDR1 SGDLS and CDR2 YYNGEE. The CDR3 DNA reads TGTGCCAGCAGCGCCAGGGCAGACGCGCAGTATTTT. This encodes CASSARADAQYF.

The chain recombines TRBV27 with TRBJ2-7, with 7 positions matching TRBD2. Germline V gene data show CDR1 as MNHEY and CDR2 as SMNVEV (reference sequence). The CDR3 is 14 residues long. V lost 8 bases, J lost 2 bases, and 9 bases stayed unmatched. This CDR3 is CASGRDQQAYEQYF. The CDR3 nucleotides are TGTGCCAGCGGGAGGGACCAGCAGGCCTACGAGCAGTACTTC.

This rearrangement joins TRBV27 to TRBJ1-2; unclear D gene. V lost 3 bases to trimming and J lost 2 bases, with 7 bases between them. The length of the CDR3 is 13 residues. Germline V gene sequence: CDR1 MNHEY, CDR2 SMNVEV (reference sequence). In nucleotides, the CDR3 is TGTGCCAGCAGTTTTGGCAGAAACTATGGCTACACCTTC. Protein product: CASSFGRNYGYTF.

CDR3 nucleotides: TGTGCCAGCAGACTACCCCTCACAGGATCCGGCTACACCTTC. It yields the protein CASRLPLTGSGYTF. J is TRBJ1-2 and V is TRBV28, with a possible D match to TRBD1 (5 bases). Trimming took 6 bases from V and 8 from J, leaving 19 bases between them. This CDR3 is 14 amino acids long. Germline CDR1 reads MDHEN; CDR2 reads SYDVKM.